This TCR beta chain was captured in a study of T cell repertoires in cytomegalovirus infection. TCRdb reprocessed the reads via MiXCR and lists one record per CDR3 protein. The sample lists about 310,000 distinct CDR3 sequences, roughly 15% occurring once. The CDR3 consists of 15 residues. Germline V lookup: CDR1 SGHTA, CDR2 FQGNSA. Trimming took 3 bases from V and 5 from J, leaving 16 bases between them. This clonotype appeared a few times. The specimen was PBMCs. This sequence was found in a human donor in good health (CMV status not recorded). Some clones in this sample may be carry-over from other donors' samples. The rearrangement uses TRBV7-2 and TRBJ1-1; tentatively, D is TRBD1 (5 bases). CDR3 region: CASSLVGQGWTEAFF. CDR3 nucleotide sequence: TGTGCCAGCAGCTTGGTCGGGCAGGGCTGGACTGAAGCTTTCTTT.